This TCR beta chain was documented in a study of control samples from healthy donors and cancer patients. CDR1 is SGHAT and CDR2 is FQDESV in the germline V gene (reference sequence). The CDR3 runs 12 residues. Trimming pared 5 bases from V and 6 bases from J, leaving 7 bases between. Repertoires were generated with immunoSEQ multiplex PCR, while TCRdb's copy carries only in-frame clones and drops some. The sample comprises some 140,000 clones, around 85% of which are singletons, and just over 8.5% rests with the top ten. The sequenced sample consisted of blood. The TCR comes from a woman in her twenties or thirties in good health. The V gene is TRBV11-1, the J gene TRBJ2-2; no reliable D call. CDR3 coding DNA: TGTGCCAGCAGCCAAATGGCCGGGGAGCTGTTTTTT. It encodes CASSQMAGELFF.